This T cell receptor beta chain was identified during a study of cytomegalovirus exposure and HLA in healthy donors. General study findings and limits: Later analysis identified around 15,000 TCR beta sequences associated with HLA alleles, using a false discovery rate threshold of 0.05. Immune exposure was documented only through CMV serostatus.

The CDR3 extends over 14 amino acids. In germline, CDR1 is SNHLY, CDR2 FYNNEI. Trimming stripped 3 bases from V and 3 bases from J, with 11 bases between. In regard to this clone: The antigen is not known.

13 Jbeta primers and 60 Vbeta primers were used for the PCR. The repertoire was sequenced with immunoSEQ multiplex PCR; TCRdb's copy has only in-frame clones and lacks some. The top ten clones hold more than 10% of a sample with about 120,000 clones, about 75% of them seen once. The chain has TRBV2 and TRBJ1-1; tentatively, D is TRBD1 (6 bases). Sequenced input: PBMCs. The clonotype was recovered from a middle-aged woman in good health and CMV-seropositive. CDR3: CASSDTGWDTEAFF. The CDR3 nucleotides are TGTGCCAGCAGTGATACAGGGTGGGACACTGAAGCTTTCTTT.